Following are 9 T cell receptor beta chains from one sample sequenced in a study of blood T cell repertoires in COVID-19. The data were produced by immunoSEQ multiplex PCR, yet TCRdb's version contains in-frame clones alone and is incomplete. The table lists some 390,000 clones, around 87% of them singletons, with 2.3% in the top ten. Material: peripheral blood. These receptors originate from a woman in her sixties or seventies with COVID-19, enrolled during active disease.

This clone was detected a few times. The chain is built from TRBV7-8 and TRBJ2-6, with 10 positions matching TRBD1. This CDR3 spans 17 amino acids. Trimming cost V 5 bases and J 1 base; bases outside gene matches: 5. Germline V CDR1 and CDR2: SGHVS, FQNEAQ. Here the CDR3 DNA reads TGTGCCAGCAGCGAACCGGGACAGGGGTCTGGGGCCAACGTCCTGACTTTC. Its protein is CASSEPGQGSGANVLTF.

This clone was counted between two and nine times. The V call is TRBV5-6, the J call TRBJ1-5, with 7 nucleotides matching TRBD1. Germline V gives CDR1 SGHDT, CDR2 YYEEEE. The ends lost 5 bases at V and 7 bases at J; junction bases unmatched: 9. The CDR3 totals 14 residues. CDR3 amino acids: CASSMALRGQPQHF. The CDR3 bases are TGTGCCAGCAGTATGGCACTCAGGGGGCAGCCCCAGCATTTT.

This CDR3 reads CASSSGQNNEQFF. CDR3 sequence (DNA): TGTGCCAGCAGTTCGGGACAGAACAATGAGCAGTTCTTC. The rearrangement links TRBV6-5 to TRBJ2-1; 7 bases are a match to TRBD1. The trim removed 4 bases at V and 5 bases at J, leaving 2 bases unmatched. Germline CDR1 and CDR2: MNHEY and SVGAGI. The CDR3 runs 13 residues.

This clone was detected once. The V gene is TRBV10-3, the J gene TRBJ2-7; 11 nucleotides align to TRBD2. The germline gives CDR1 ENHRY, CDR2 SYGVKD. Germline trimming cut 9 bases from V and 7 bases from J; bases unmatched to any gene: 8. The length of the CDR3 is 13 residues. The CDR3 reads CAIQTSGEEEQYF. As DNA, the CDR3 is TGTGCCATTCAGACTAGCGGGGAAGAGGAGCAGTACTTC.

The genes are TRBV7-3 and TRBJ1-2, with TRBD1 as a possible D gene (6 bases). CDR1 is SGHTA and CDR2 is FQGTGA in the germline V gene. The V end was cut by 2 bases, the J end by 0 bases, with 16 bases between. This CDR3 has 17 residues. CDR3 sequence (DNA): TGTGCCAGCAGCTTAGGGGGCACCGGCAGAGCTAACTATGGCTACACCTTC. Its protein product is CASSLGGTGRANYGYTF.

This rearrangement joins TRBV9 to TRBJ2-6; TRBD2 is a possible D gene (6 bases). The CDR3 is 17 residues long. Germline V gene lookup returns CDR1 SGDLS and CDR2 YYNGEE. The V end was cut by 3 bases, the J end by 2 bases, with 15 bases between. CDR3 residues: CASSAVVGGAGANVLTF. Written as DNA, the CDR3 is TGTGCCAGCAGCGCCGTAGTCGGCGGGGCTGGGGCCAACGTCCTGACTTTC. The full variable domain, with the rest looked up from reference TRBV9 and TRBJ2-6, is DSGVTQTPKHLITATGQRVTLRCSPRSGDLSVYWYQQSLDQGLQFLIQYYNGEERAKGNILERFSAQQFPDLHSELNLSSLELGDSALYFCASSAVVGGAGANVLTFGAGSRLTVL.

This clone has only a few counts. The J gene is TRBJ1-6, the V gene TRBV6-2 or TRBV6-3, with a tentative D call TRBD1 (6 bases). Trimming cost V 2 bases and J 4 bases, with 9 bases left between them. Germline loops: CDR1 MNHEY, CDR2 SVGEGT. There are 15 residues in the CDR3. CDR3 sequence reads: CASSYRGAYNSPLHF. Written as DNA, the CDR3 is TGTGCCAGCAGTTACCGGGGGGCTTATAATTCACCCCTCCACTTT.

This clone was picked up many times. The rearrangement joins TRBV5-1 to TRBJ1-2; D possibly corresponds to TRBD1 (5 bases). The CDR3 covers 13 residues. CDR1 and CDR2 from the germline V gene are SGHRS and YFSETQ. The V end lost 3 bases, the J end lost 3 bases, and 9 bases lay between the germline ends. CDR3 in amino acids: CASSSGFDYGYTF. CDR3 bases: TGCGCCAGCAGCTCAGGGTTCGACTATGGCTACACCTTC.

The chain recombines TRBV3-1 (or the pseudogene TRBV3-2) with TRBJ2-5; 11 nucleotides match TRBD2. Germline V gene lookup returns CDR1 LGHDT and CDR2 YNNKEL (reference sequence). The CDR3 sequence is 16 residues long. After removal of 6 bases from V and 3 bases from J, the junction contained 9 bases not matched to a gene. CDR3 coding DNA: TGTGCCAGCAGTAAACCGGGACTAGCGGCGAAAGAGACCCAGTACTTC. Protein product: CASSKPGLAAKETQYF.